The present T cell receptor beta chain was sequenced within a study of blood T cell repertoires in COVID-19. Study-wide context: Nucleic acid was either cDNA or gDNA, and it came from T cells, B-cell-depleted T cells, or PBMCs.

Trimming cost V 4 bases and J 4 bases, with 11 bases left between them. Germline V lookup: CDR1 LNHDA, CDR2 SQIVND (reference sequence). The CDR3 is made up of 14 amino acids. The repertoire was sequenced with immunoSEQ multiplex PCR; TCRdb's copy has only in-frame clones and lacks some. The sample has around 65,000 clones, around four fifths seen once; the top ten hold about two fifths. The source is a human donor in a cohort sampled during active COVID-19. The chain couples TRBV19 to TRBJ1-5, with D possibly being TRBD1 (5 bases). Sequenced material: peripheral blood. Here the CDR3 reads CASSTPGLNQPQHF. CDR3 in DNA: TGTGCCAGTAGTACTCCGGGACTAAATCAGCCCCAGCATTTT.